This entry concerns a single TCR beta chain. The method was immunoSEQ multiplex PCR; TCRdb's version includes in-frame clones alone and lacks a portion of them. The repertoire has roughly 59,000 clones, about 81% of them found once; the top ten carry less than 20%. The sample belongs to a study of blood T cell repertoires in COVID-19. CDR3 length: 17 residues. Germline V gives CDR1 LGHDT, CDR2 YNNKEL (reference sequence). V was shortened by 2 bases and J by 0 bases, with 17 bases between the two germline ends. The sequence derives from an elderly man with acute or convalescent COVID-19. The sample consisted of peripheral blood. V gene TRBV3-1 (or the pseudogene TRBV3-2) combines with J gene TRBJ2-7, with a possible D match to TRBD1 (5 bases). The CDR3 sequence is CASSQSPLTEHSYEQYF. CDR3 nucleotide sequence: TGTGCCAGCAGCCAATCACCCTTGACAGAACACTCCTACGAGCAGTACTTC.